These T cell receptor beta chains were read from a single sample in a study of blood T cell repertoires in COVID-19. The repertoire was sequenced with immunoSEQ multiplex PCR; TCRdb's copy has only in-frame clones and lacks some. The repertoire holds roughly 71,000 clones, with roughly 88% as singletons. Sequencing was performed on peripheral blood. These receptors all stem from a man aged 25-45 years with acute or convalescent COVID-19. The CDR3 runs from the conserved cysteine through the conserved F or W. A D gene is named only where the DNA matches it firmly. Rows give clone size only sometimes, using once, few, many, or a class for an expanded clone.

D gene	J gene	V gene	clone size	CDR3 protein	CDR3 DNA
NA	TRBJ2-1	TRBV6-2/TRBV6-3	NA	CASSYGSSYNEQFF	TGTGCCAGCAGTTACGGTAGCTCCTACAATGAGCAGTTCTTC
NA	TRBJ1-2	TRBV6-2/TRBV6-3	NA	CASSYVRGGSDYGYTF	TGTGCCAGCAGTTACGTACGGGGAGGTAGTGACTATGGCTACACCTTC
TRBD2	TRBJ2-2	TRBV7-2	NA	CASSPSGLAGNRNTGELFF	TGTGCCAGCAGCCCCAGTGGACTAGCGGGGAACCGTAACACCGGGGAGCTGTTTTTT
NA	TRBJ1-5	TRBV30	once	CAWSLFSGEHQPQHF	TGTGCCTGGAGTCTGTTTTCGGGGGAGCATCAGCCCCAGCATTTT
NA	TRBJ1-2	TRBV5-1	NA	CASSPGWYGYTF	TGCGCCAGCAGCCCCGGTTGGTATGGCTACACCTTC
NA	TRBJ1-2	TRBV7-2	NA	CASSYDPSGYGYTF	TGTGCCAGCAGCTACGACCCATCGGGCTATGGCTACACCTTC
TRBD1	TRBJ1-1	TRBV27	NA	CASTLINPGQGFAEAFF	TGTGCCAGCACCCTTATAAATCCGGGACAGGGGTTCGCTGAAGCTTTCTTT
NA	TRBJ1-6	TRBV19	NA	CASRKGQPYNSPLHF	TGTGCCAGTAGGAAGGGGCAGCCGTATAATTCACCCCTCCACTTT
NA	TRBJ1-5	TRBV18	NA	CASSPEGTDQPQHF	TGTGCCAGCTCACCAGAGGGTACCGATCAGCCCCAGCATTTT
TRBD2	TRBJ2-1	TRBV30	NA	CAWSVRRGGPYNEQFF	TGTGCCTGGAGTGTACGTCGCGGGGGGCCCTACAATGAGCAGTTCTTC
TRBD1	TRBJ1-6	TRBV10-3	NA	CAISSTGTGTPTSSPLHF	TGTGCCATCAGTTCCACCGGGACAGGGACCCCCACCTCGTCACCCCTCCACTTT
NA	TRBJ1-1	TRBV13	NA	CASSLGQPNTEAFF	TGTGCCAGCAGCTTAGGACAGCCGAACACTGAAGCTTTCTTT
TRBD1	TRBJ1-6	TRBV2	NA	CASSDGTGRENSPLHF	TGTGCCAGCAGTGACGGGACAGGGAGAGAAAATTCACCCCTCCACTTT